The rows below give T cell receptor beta chains drawn from one sample of a study of cytomegalovirus exposure and HLA in healthy donors. The assay was immunoSEQ multiplex PCR, and TCRdb's table has in-frame clones only and misses some. Among more than 300,000 clones listed, around 86% were seen once. Sequences were obtained from PBMCs. These receptors all come from a woman between 18 and 30 years old in good health and CMV-seronegative. Both conserved end residues are part of each CDR3. D genes are given only for firm matches. Expanded clones get a size class; other rows say once, few or many, or leave the size out.

v_call,clone_size,j_call,d_call,cdr3_nt,cdr3_aa
TRBV29-1,.,TRBJ1-5,.,TGCAGCGTCAATTACGGGATTAATCAGCCCCAGCATTTT,CSVNYGINQPQHF
TRBV29-1,.,TRBJ2-7,TRBD1,TGCAGCGTTGAAGATGACAGGGCAAGCTCCTACGAGCAGTACTTC,CSVEDDRASSYEQYF
TRBV11-2,once,TRBJ1-2,.,TGTGCCAGCAGCTTAGCGGGGGGCTGGGGCTACACCTTC,CASSLAGGWGYTF
TRBV18,.,TRBJ2-7,TRBD2,TGTGCCAGCTCCCAAGGACTAGCGGGAGGGCCGTTGGAGCAGTACTTC,CASSQGLAGGPLEQYF
TRBV28,few,TRBJ2-1,TRBD2,TGTGCCGGAGCTAGCGGGAGTGTAAATGAGCAGTTCTTC,CAGASGSVNEQFF
TRBV19,.,TRBJ1-1,.,TGTGCCAGTCTTCTTCGCGGCACTGAAGCTTTCTTT,CASLLRGTEAFF
TRBV7-6,.,TRBJ1-2,TRBD1,TGTGCCAGCAGCCCGACGACAGGGGTAGTTGGCTATGGCTACACCTTC,CASSPTTGVVGYGYTF
TRBV28,.,TRBJ1-1,.,TGTGCCAGCAGTGCCCTGCACAGGCAAGCTTTCTTT,CASSALHRQAFF
TRBV18,once,TRBJ2-7,TRBD2,TGTGCCAGCTCACCAGGGGCTAGCGGGAGCTCCTACGAGCAGTACTTC,CASSPGASGSSYEQYF
TRBV4-1,.,TRBJ2-5,.,TGCGCCAGCAGCCAAGTCGGTACTGGAGAGACCCAGTACTTC,CASSQVGTGETQYF
TRBV9,.,TRBJ2-7,.,TGTGCCAGCAGCGCAGGACTCCCGCCCTACGAGCAGTACTTC,CASSAGLPPYEQYF
TRBV7-3,.,TRBJ2-1,TRBD2,TGTGCCAGCAGCTTAACGTTCGAGGCACGCGGGAGTAGGCCTTACAATGAGCAGTTCTTC,CASSLTFEARGSRPYNEQFF
TRBV4-3,.,TRBJ2-1,TRBD1,TGCGCCAGCAGCCAACCCGACAGGGACCACAATGAGCAGTTCTTC,CASSQPDRDHNEQFF
TRBV9,.,TRBJ2-1,TRBD2,TGTGCCAGCAGCGTAGGTGCGGGGGGTCTAGCCAACAATGAGCAGTTCTTC,CASSVGAGGLANNEQFF
TRBV27,.,TRBJ2-7,.,TGTGCCAGCAGCTCTCTAGAGGAGCAGTACTTC,CASSSLEEQYF
TRBV25-1,.,TRBJ2-5,.,TGTGCCAGCAGTGAATATCAGGGATCCCACCAAGAGACCCAGTACTTC,CASSEYQGSHQETQYF
TRBV9,.,TRBJ2-3,.,TGTGCCAGCAGCGTAGATGGAGCGGGTTCAGATACGCAGTATTTT,CASSVDGAGSDTQYF
TRBV7-2,.,TRBJ2-1,.,TGTGCCAGCAGCCGAGAAGCGAGCTCCTACAATGAGCAGTTCTTC,CASSREASSYNEQFF
TRBV6-1,.,TRBJ1-3,.,TGTGCCAGCAGTGAAGCGCTTAACCCCGGGGGAAACACCATATATTTT,CASSEALNPGGNTIYF
TRBV9,.,TRBJ1-4,TRBD1,TGTGCCAGCAGCCCTGGCGGACAGGGCATGAGTGAAAAACTGTTTTTT,CASSPGGQGMSEKLFF
TRBV11-1,.,TRBJ2-7,TRBD1,TGTGCCAGCAGCCTAAGGAGACAGGGAGACGAGCAGTACTTC,CASSLRRQGDEQYF
TRBV6-1,.,TRBJ1-3,TRBD1,TGTGCCAGCAGTGTAACAGGGGTGCTAGCAAACACCATATATTTT,CASSVTGVLANTIYF
TRBV7-9,.,TRBJ2-6,TRBD1,TGTGCCAGCAGGACAGGGGCCCTCTCTGGGGCCAACGTCCTGACTTTC,CASRTGALSGANVLTF
TRBV14,.,TRBJ2-1,TRBD2,TGTGCCAGCAGCCCCAGGTCGGCGGGAGCCCTCTACAATGAGCAGTTCTTC,CASSPRSAGALYNEQFF
TRBV18,.,TRBJ2-3,TRBD2,TGTGCCAGCTCACCAACTACTAGCGCGACAGATACGCAGTATTTT,CASSPTTSATDTQYF
TRBV15,.,TRBJ2-3,.,TGTGCCACCAGCAGAGGCTCCTGGCAGGGGAGCACAGATACGCAGTATTTT,CATSRGSWQGSTDTQYF
TRBV4-2,.,TRBJ2-7,.,TGTGCCAGCAGCCAAGATAGGGGCTACGAGCAGTACTTC,CASSQDRGYEQYF
TRBV7-9,.,TRBJ2-7,.,TGTGCCAGCAGCTTAGCGCCGAGCGAGCAGTACTTC,CASSLAPSEQYF
TRBV27,.,TRBJ2-7,TRBD2,TGTGCCAGCAGTCCCGGCAGTACTAGCGGGAGAATCTACGAGCAGTACTTC,CASSPGSTSGRIYEQYF
TRBV7-2,.,TRBJ2-2,TRBD2,TGTGCCAGCAGCTTAAATCCCGCGGGACTAGCGGGTGCCGGGGAGCTGTTTTTT,CASSLNPAGLAGAGELFF
TRBV27,.,TRBJ2-7,.,TGTGCCAGCAGTTTATCCCCCCGTCGGAGCGAGCAGTACTTC,CASSLSPRRSEQYF
TRBV27,.,TRBJ1-1,.,TGTGCCAGCAGTCCCCAGGGGAACACTGAAGCTTTCTTT,CASSPQGNTEAFF
TRBV2,once,TRBJ2-5,.,TGTGCCAGCAGTAAGGGGTCCAACCAAGAGACCCAGTACTTC,CASSKGSNQETQYF
TRBV5-4,.,TRBJ2-5,TRBD2,TGTGCCAGCAGCTTGGGACTAGCGGGAGCAGAGACCCAGTACTTC,CASSLGLAGAETQYF
TRBV6-5,.,TRBJ2-3,.,TGTGCCAGCAGTTCACTGAGCACAGATACGCAGTATTTT,CASSSLSTDTQYF
TRBV5-1,.,TRBJ1-2,.,TGCGCCAGCAGCTTGGGGGCAGGTGTGGACTATGGCTACACCTTC,CASSLGAGVDYGYTF
TRBV28,few,TRBJ2-7,TRBD1,TGTGCCACCTGCGGGACAGGGGGCTACGAGCAGTACTTC,CATCGTGGYEQYF